The T cell receptor (beta chain) under discussion was sequenced for a study of response to subunit inactivated influenza vaccine. One entry per CDR3 protein, called by TCRdb with MiXCR from the RT-PCR reads. The table records about 570,000 distinct CDR3 sequences, 10% to 15% of them present only once. CDR1 and CDR2 (germline): MNHEY, SMNVEV (reference sequence). This CDR3 is built from 12 residues. The ends were cut back, 4 bases at V and 3 bases at J, with 7 bases in the middle. This clonotype was found many times. The sequencing used PBMCs from blood, collected on the day of vaccination. The receptor was derived from a middle-aged man who received an inactivated influenza vaccine. The chain recombines TRBV27 with TRBJ2-7; D gene ambiguous. CDR3 loop: CASSSLGYEQYF. CDR3 coding DNA: TGTGCCAGCAGTTCTTTGGGCTACGAGCAGTACTTC.